Shown below are 22 T cell receptor beta chains from a single sample sequenced in a study of PD-1 and CTLA-4 blockade in melanoma (dated by TCRdb to the early 2020s). Library preparation was by the immunoSEQ multiplex PCR assay. The table comes from immuneACCESS by way of TCRdb, which keeps in-frame sequences with V and J called. Part of the clones is missing from these tables; in studies checked, under half for an unresolved V gene and the rest for unknown reasons. Counted in this sample were tens of thousands of clones; approximately 90% of them appeared once. The ten largest clones add up to about 9.4% of the sample. The material was CD8+ T cells from peripheral blood, obtained from a patient given anti-PD-1 treatment. These receptors were obtained from a human donor with melanoma.

This clone was detected only a few times. The rearrangement uses TRBV4-1 and TRBJ2-7; D gene uncertain. This CDR3 has 13 amino acids. Deletions cut 0 bases from V and 1 base from J, with 4 bases between. Germline V gene data show CDR1 as MGHRA and CDR2 as YSYEKL. CDR3 sequence (DNA): TGCGCCAGCAGCCAAGACTTGTCCTACGAGCAGTACTTC. Translated, it gives CASSQDLSYEQYF.

This chain connects TRBV6-5 to TRBJ2-3, with 8 bases that match TRBD2. The CDR3 is 13 amino acids. The V and J ends lost 9 bases and 3 bases, in that order; junction bases with no gene match: 5. Germline V CDR1 and CDR2: MNHEY, SVGAGI. The CDR3, as DNA: TGTGCCAGTGCTAGACTAGCGACAGATACGCAGTATTTT. The encoded protein is CASARLATDTQYF.

The chain links TRBV19 to TRBJ1-1; TRBD1 aligns across 8 bases. With V trimmed by 5 bases and J by 5 bases, 7 bases remained unmatched. CDR1 is LNHDA, CDR2 SQIVND, per germline (reference sequence). This CDR3 is built from 14 residues. The CDR3 nucleotides are TGTGCCAGTAGTCTTCAGGGGGCGAGGACTGAAGCTTTCTTT. Its translation is CASSLQGARTEAFF.

The chain links TRBV15 to TRBJ2-7, with TRBD1 matching over 7 bases. Germline trimming cut 8 bases from V and 4 bases from J; bases unmatched to any gene: 8. The CDR3 extends over 13 amino acids. In germline, CDR1 is LNHNV, CDR2 YYDKDF (reference sequence). CDR3: CATEDRSTYEQYF. CDR3 nucleotide sequence: TGTGCCACCGAGGACAGGTCGACGTACGAGCAGTACTTC.

The V and J genes are TRBV19 and TRBJ2-5, with a weak D call TRBD2 (6 bases). The length of the CDR3 is 15 residues. Deletions cut 1 base from V and 4 bases from J, with 13 bases between. Germline lookup yields CDR1 LNHDA and CDR2 SQIVND (reference sequence). The CDR3 DNA reads TGTGCCAGTAGTATAGGGTGGAGGGTAGGAGAGACCCAGTACTTC. Translated: CASSIGWRVGETQYF.

The rearrangement links TRBV16 to TRBJ2-1; 9 bases match TRBD2. Germline loops: CDR1 KGHSY, CDR2 FQNENV. Trimming at V came to 3 bases and at J to 8 bases, leaving 5 bases not matched to a gene. The CDR3 totals 14 residues. Written as DNA, the CDR3 is TGTGCCAGCAGCCAGAGCGGGGGGCGGGATGAGCAGTTCTTC. Residues: CASSQSGGRDEQFF.

As DNA, the CDR3 is TGTGCCAGCAGCTTAGCGTCGGGACAGGGGGCTCTGAACACTGAAGCTTTCTTT. Translated, it gives CASSLASGQGALNTEAFF. The gene calls are TRBV7-2 and TRBJ1-1, with 12 bases lining up with TRBD1. The CDR3 has 18 residues. Unmatched junction bases numbered 5, after V lost 0 bases and J lost 0 bases. The germline V gene encodes CDR1 SGHTA and CDR2 FQGNSA.

The gene calls are TRBV28 and TRBJ1-5, with D possibly being TRBD1 (5 bases). V lost 3 bases and J 0 bases, leaving 9 bases between the germline ends. The germline CDR1 and CDR2 sequences are MDHEN and SYDVKM. The CDR3 totals 15 residues. The CDR3 loop is CASSFKQVSNQPQHF. DNA for the CDR3: TGTGCCAGCAGTTTTAAACAGGTTAGCAATCAGCCCCAGCATTTT. Looking up the rest from reference TRBV28 and TRBJ1-5 gives the full variable domain: DVKVTQSSRYLVKRTGEKVFLECVQDMDHENMFWYRQDPGLGLRLIYFSYDVKMKEKGDIPEGYSVSREKKERFSLILESASTNQTSMYLCASSFKQVSNQPQHFGDGTRLSIL.

The gene calls are TRBV6-6 and TRBJ2-1; a weak D match, TRBD2 (5 bases). The V gene's germline CDR1 is MNHNY and CDR2 SVGAGI (reference sequence). V gave up 2 bases and J gave up 8 bases, with 10 bases separating them. This CDR3 has 13 amino acids. The CDR3 region has the DNA TGTGCCAGCAGTTACCTTAGCGAACATGAGCAGTTCTTC. Amino acid sequence: CASSYLSEHEQFF.

The genes are TRBV7-9 and TRBJ1-3; tentative D call: TRBD1 (5 bases). The V end was cut by 4 bases, the J end by 2 bases, with 6 bases between. The CDR3 is 13 amino acids. Germline V lookup: CDR1 SEHNR, CDR2 FQNEAQ (reference sequence). CDR3 nucleotides: TGTGCCAGCAGCTGGGGCCCTGGAAACACCATATATTTT. Its protein product is CASSWGPGNTIYF.

The CDR3 nucleotides read TGTGCCAGCAGCTTGAAAAACACCGGGGAGCTGTTTTTT. This translates into CASSLKNTGELFF. The V and J genes are TRBV5-4 and TRBJ2-2, with no clear D. The ends were cut back, 1 base at V and 2 bases at J, with 3 bases in the middle. Germline values: CDR1 SGHNT, CDR2 YYREEE (reference sequence). The CDR3 extends over 13 amino acids.

The V gene is TRBV6-5, the J gene TRBJ2-1, with 7 bases that match TRBD1. The CDR3 has 14 residues. Germline values: CDR1 MNHEY, CDR2 SVGAGI. After removal of 8 bases from V and 8 bases from J, the junction contained 12 bases not matched to a gene. In DNA form, the CDR3 reads TGTGCCAGCCGCCAAGGTCAGGGGGTGGATGAGCAGTTCTTC. Amino acids: CASRQGQGVDEQFF.

This sequence joins TRBV4-1 and TRBJ1-1, with D perhaps matching TRBD1 (6 bases). CDR1 and CDR2 (germline): MGHRA, YSYEKL. The germline V and J ends were trimmed by 3 bases and 0 bases, with 11 bases remaining between them. The CDR3 is 15 amino acids. CDR3 DNA: TGCGCCAGCAGCCAGGACAGTAACATGAACACTGAAGCTTTCTTT. Its translation is CASSQDSNMNTEAFF.

In DNA, the CDR3 is TGTGCCAGCACAGGGGGCACTGAAGCTTTCTTT. This codes for CASTGGTEAFF. J is TRBJ1-1 and V is TRBV2; TRBD1 agrees at 7 bases. Germline CDR1 is SNHLY and CDR2 is FYNNEI. The CDR3 runs 11 residues. The V segment lost 7 bases and the J segment 4 bases; nucleotides outside the gene matches: 0.

The rearrangement links TRBV7-9 to TRBJ2-1; TRBD2 might be the D (5 bases). This CDR3 has 15 residues. V gave up 1 base and J gave up 7 bases, with 14 bases separating them. Germline CDR1 and CDR2: SEHNR and FQNEAQ (reference sequence). The CDR3 nucleotides read TGTGCCAGCAGCTTAGGATTAGAGTCGGGAAATGAGCAGTTCTTC. Translated, it gives CASSLGLESGNEQFF.

The rearrangement uses TRBV6-5 and TRBJ2-1; possibly TRBD2 for D (5 bases). The CDR3 runs 15 residues. The germline V and J ends were trimmed by 4 bases and 0 bases, with 10 bases remaining between them. The germline V gene encodes CDR1 MNHEY and CDR2 SVGAGI. This CDR3 reads CASSLAPSSYNEQFF. CDR3 coding DNA: TGTGCCAGCAGTTTAGCGCCTAGCTCCTACAATGAGCAGTTCTTC.

The chain links TRBV15 to TRBJ1-5; 10 bases match TRBD1. This CDR3 region has 17 residues. With V trimmed by 0 bases and J by 0 bases, 2 bases remained unmatched. CDR1 is LNHNV, CDR2 YYDKDF, per germline (reference sequence). The DNA for the CDR3 is TGTGCCACCAGCAGAGAAGGGACAGGGGATAGCAATCAGCCCCAGCATTTT. It specifies CATSREGTGDSNQPQHF.

The chain joins TRBV14 to TRBJ2-1; D unclear. The CDR3 consists of 14 residues. The germline V gene has CDR1 SGHDN and CDR2 FVKESK. V was trimmed by 10 bases and J by 0 bases, leaving 13 bases between them. This CDR3 reads CATARLSSYNEQFF. CDR3 coding DNA: TGTGCCACCGCCCGACTGAGCTCCTACAATGAGCAGTTCTTC.

The count of this clone is one. The chain joins TRBV6-6 to TRBJ2-5; no clear D gene. V shed 7 bases and J shed 5 bases, with 14 bases lying between them. The germline V gene has CDR1 MNHNY and CDR2 SVGAGI (reference sequence). The CDR3 is 13 amino acids. Written as DNA, the CDR3 is TGTGCCAGCACCTGGACGGAGAAGGAGACCCAGTACTTC. Translated: CASTWTEKETQYF.

This chain joins TRBV29-1 and TRBJ2-7, with D unclear. V gave up 2 bases and J gave up 1 base, with 12 bases separating them. CDR1 is SQVTM and CDR2 is ANQGSEA in the germline V gene. CDR3 length: 14 amino acids. The DNA for the CDR3 is TGCAGCGTTGAATCGAGCGTGGATTCCTACGAGCAGTACTTC. It translates to CSVESSVDSYEQYF.

The chain joins TRBV6-1 to TRBJ1-5; 7 bases agree with TRBD1. Germline V lookup: CDR1 MNHNS, CDR2 SASEGT. CDR3 size: 18 residues. With 2 bases clipped from V and 2 bases from J, the junction kept 12 bases outside the gene matches. This CDR3 reads CASSEPRDSRWGNQPQHF. The CDR3 bases are TGTGCCAGCAGTGAACCTCGGGACAGCCGATGGGGCAATCAGCCCCAGCATTTT.

This clone was observed a single time. The chain couples TRBV30 to TRBJ2-3, with D possibly TRBD1 on 6 matching bases. V dropped 6 bases and J dropped 0 bases, with 13 bases sitting between them. The V gene's germline CDR1 is GTSNPN and CDR2 SVGIG (reference sequence). The CDR3 extends over 14 amino acids. CDR3 residues: CACGQLTSTDTQYF. CDR3 nucleotides: TGTGCCTGTGGACAGCTCACTAGCACAGATACGCAGTATTTT.